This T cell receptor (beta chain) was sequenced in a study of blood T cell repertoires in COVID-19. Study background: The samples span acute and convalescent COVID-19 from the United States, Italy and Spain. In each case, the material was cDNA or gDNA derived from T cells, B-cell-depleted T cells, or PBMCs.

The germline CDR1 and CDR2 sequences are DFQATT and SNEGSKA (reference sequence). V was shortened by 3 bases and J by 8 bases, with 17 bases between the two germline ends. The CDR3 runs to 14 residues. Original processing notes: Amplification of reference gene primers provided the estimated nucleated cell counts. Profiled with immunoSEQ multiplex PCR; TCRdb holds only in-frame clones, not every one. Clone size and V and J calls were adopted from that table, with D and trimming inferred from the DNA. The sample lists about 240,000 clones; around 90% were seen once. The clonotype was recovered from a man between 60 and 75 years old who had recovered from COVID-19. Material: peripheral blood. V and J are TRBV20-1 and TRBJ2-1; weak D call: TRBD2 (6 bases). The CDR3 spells CSASSGRGEDEQFF. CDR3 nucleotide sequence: TGCAGTGCTAGTTCGGGGCGGGGCGAGGATGAGCAGTTCTTC.